Sequencing of this T cell receptor beta chain was carried out in a study of identical twins. Study conclusions and caveats: Its conclusions, products of cross-sectional statistical analysis, did not come from following the same donors. Twin pairs had excess sharing that was weaker in beta out-of-frame sequences. Insertion counts were lower in abundant cord blood beta clonotypes, a trend that memory repertoires did not show.

This clonotype came up a few times. Its cognate antigen is unknown. Germline assignment: CDR1 SGHTA and CDR2 FQGNSA. Trimming at V came to 4 bases and at J to 4 bases, leaving 3 bases not matched to a gene. The CDR3 is made up of 16 amino acids. TCRdb itself ran the 5' RACE reads through MiXCR, one entry per CDR3 protein. The sample carries 1.5 million to 2 million distinct CDR3 sequences, about 32% recorded once. This clonotype originated in a newborn girl in good health. The rearrangement joins TRBV7-2 to TRBJ2-3, with 15 bases lining up with TRBD2. Sequenced sample: cord blood. CDR3 loop: CASSWTSGRGADTQYF. The CDR3 DNA sequence: TGTGCCAGCAGCTGGACTAGCGGGAGGGGGGCAGATACGCAGTATTTT.